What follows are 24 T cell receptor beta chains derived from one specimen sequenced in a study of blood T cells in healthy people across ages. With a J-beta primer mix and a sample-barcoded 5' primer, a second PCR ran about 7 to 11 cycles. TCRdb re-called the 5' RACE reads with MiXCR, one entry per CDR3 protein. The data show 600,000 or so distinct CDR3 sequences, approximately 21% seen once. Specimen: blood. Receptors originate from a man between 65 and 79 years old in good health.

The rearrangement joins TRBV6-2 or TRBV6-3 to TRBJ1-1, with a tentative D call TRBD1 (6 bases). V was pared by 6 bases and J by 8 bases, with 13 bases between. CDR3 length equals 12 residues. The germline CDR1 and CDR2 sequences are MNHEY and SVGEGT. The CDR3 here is CASRQTGREAFF. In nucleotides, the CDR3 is TGTGCCAGCAGGCAGACAGGTCGAGAAGCTTTCTTT.

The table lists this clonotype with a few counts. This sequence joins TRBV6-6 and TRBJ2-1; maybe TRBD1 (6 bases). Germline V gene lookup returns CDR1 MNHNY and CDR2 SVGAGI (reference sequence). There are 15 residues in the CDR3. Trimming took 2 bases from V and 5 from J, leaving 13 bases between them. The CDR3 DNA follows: TGTGCCAGCAGTTACGCCGGACAGTATAACAATGAGCAGTTCTTC. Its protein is CASSYAGQYNNEQFF.

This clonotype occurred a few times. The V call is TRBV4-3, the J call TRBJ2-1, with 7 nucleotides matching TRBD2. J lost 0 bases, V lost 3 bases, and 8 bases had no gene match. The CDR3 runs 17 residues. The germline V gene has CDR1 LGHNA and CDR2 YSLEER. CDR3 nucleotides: TGCGCCAGCAGCCAGTTAGCGGGCCAGAGCTCCTACAATGAGCAGTTCTTC. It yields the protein CASSQLAGQSSYNEQFF.

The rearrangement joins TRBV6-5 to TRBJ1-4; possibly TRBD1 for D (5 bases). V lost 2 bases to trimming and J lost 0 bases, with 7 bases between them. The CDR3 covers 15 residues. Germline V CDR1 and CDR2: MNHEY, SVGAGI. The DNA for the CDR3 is TGTGCCAGCAGTTACAGGGGTACAACTAATGAAAAACTGTTTTTT. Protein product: CASSYRGTTNEKLFF.

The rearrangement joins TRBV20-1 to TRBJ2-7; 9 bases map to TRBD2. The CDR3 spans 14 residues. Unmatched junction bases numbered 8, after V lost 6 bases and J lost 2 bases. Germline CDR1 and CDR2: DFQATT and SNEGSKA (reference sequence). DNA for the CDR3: TGCAGTGCCGTAAGACTAGCGGCCACCTACGAGCAGTACTTC. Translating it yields CSAVRLAATYEQYF.

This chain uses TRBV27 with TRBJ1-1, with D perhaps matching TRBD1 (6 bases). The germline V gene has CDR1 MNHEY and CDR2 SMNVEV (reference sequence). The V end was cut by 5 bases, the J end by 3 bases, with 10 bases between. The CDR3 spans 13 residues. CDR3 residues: CASSLDRYTEAFF. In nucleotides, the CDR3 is TGTGCCAGCAGTCTTGACAGGTACACTGAAGCTTTCTTT.

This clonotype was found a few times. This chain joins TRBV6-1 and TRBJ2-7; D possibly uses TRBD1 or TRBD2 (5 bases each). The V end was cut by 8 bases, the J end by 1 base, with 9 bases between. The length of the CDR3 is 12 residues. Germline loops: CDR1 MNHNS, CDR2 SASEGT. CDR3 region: CASAWGSYEQYF. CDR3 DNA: TGTGCCAGCGCTTGGGGGTCCTACGAGCAGTACTTC.

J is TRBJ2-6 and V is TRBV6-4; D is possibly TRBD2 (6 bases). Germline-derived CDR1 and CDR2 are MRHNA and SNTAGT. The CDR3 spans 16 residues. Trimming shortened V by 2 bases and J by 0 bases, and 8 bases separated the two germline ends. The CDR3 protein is CASSDGGSSGANVLTF. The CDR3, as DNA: TGTGCCAGCAGTGACGGGGGGAGCTCTGGGGCCAACGTCCTGACTTTC.

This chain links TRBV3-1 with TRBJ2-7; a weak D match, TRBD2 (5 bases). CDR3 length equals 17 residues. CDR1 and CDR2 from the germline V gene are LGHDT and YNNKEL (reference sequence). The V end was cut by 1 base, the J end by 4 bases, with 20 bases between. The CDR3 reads CASSQVLSGSGMYEQYF. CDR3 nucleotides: TGTGCCAGCAGCCAAGTATTGAGCGGAAGTGGGATGTACGAGCAGTACTTC.

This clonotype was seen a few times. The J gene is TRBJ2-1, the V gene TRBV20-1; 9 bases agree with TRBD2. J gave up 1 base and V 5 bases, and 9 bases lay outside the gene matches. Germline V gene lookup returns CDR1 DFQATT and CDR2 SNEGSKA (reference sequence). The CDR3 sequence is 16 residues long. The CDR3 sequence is CSARSSGSKSYNEQFF. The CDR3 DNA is TGCAGTGCTCGTAGTAGCGGGAGTAAATCCTACAATGAGCAGTTCTTC.

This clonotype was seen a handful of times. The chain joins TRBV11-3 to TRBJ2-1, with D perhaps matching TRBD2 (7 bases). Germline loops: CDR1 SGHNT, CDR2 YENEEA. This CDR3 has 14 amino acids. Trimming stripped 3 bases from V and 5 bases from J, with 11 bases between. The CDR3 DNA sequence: TGTGCCAGCAGCTTTCGGGGGGCAAACAATGAGCAGTTCTTC. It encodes CASSFRGANNEQFF.

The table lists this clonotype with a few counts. CDR3 DNA: TGTGCCAGCTCACTCAATTCCGATCAGCCCCAGCATTTT. This codes for CASSLNSDQPQHF. This chain joins TRBV18 and TRBJ1-5; D gene unclear. The CDR3 runs to 13 residues. Trimming took 4 bases from V and 5 from J, leaving 9 bases between them. Germline CDR1 and CDR2: KGHSH and LQKENI.

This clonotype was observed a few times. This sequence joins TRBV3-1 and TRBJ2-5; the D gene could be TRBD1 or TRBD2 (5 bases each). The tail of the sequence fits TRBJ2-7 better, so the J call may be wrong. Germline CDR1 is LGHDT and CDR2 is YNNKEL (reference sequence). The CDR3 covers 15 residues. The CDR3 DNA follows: TGTGCCAGCAGCCAGTCCGGGACGAAATCCTACGAGCAGTACTTC. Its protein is CASSQSGTKSYEQYF.

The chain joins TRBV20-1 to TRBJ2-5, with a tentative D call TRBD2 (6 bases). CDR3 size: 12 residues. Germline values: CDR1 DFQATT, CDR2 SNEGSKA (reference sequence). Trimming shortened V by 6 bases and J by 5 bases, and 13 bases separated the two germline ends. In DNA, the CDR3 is TGCAGTGCAGGGGACTTGTTGGAGACCCAGTACTTC. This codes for CSAGDLLETQYF.

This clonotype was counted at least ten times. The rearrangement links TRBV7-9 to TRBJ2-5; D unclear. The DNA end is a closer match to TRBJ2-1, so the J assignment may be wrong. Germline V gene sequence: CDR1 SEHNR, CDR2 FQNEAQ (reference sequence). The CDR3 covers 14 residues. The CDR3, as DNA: TGTGCCAGCAGCTTCGTAAAAGGTCCAGTTGAGCAGTTCTTC. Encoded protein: CASSFVKGPVEQFF.

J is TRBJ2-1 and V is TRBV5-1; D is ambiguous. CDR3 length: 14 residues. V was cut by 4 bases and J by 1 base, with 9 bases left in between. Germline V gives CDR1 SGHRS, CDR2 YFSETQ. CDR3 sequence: CASSVSRSYNEQFF. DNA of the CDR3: TGCGCCAGCAGCGTGAGTAGGTCCTACAATGAGCAGTTCTTC.

DNA of the CDR3: TGTGCCATCAGTGAGTCGAAGGCAGGGTATGAAGAGACCCAGTACTTC. Translated: CAISESKAGYEETQYF. The genes are TRBV10-3 and TRBJ2-5; a weak D match, TRBD1 (5 bases). Trimming left V 0 bases short and J 3 bases short, with 14 bases between. CDR1 and CDR2 (germline): ENHRY, SYGVKD. The CDR3 totals 16 residues.

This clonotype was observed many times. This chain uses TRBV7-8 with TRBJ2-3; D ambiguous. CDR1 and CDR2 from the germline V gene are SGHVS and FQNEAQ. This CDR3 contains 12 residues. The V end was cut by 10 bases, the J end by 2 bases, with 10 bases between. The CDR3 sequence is CATLGTTDTQYF. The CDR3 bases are TGTGCCACCCTAGGAACCACAGATACGCAGTATTTT.

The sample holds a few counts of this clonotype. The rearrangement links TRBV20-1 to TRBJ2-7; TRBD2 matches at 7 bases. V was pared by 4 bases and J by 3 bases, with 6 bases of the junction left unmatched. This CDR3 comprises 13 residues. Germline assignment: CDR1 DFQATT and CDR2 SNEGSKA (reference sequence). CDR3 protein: CSATGTKVYEQYF. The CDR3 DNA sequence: TGCAGTGCTACCGGGACTAAAGTCTACGAGCAGTACTTC.

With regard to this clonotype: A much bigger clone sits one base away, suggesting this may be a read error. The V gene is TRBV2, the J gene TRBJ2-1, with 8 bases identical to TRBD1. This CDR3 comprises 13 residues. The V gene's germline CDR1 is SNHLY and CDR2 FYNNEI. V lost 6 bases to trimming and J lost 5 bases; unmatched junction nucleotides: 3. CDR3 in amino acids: CASRLDRDNEQFF. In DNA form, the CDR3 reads TGTGCCAGCAGATTGGACAGGGACAATGAGCAGTTCTTC.

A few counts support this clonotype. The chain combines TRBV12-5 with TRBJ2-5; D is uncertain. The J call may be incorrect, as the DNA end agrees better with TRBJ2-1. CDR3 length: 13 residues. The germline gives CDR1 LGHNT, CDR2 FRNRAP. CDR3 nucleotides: TGTGCTAGTGGTTTCCCTAGGGACAATGAGCAGTTCTTC. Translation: CASGFPRDNEQFF.

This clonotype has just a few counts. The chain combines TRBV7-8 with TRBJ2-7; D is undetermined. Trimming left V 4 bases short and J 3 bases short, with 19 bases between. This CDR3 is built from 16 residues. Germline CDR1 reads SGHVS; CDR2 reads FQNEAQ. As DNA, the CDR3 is TGTGCCAGCAGCTCTAGGGATCCAGGCGAATTCTACGAGCAGTACTTC. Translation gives CASSSRDPGEFYEQYF.

The CDR3, as DNA: TGTGCCAGCTCACCGATTCCGGGAGTATATGAAAAACTGTTTTTT. Its translation is CASSPIPGVYEKLFF. The chain couples TRBV18 to TRBJ1-4; no clear D. The germline V gene has CDR1 KGHSH and CDR2 LQKENI. V was trimmed by 3 bases and J by 6 bases, leaving 14 bases between them. The CDR3 runs to 15 residues.

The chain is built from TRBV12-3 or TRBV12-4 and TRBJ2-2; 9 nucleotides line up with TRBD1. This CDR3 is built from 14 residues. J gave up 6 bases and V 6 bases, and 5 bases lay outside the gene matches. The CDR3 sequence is CASSRGQGPGELFF. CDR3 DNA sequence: TGTGCCAGCAGCAGGGGACAGGGTCCCGGGGAGCTGTTTTTT.